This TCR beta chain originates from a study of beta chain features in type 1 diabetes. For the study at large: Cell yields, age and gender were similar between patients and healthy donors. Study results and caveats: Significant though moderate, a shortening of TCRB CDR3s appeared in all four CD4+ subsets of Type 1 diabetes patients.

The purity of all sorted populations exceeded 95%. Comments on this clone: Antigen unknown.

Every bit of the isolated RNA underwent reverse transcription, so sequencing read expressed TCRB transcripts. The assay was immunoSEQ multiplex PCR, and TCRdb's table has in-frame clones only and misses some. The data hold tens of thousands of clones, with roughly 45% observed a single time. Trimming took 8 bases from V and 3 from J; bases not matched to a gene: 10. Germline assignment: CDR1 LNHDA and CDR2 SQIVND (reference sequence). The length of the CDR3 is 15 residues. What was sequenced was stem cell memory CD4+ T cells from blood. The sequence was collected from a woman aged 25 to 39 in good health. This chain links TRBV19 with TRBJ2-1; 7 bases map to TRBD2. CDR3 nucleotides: TGTGCCAGTCAACTAGCGAAGAGAGACTACAATGAGCAGTTCTTC. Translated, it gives CASQLAKRDYNEQFF.